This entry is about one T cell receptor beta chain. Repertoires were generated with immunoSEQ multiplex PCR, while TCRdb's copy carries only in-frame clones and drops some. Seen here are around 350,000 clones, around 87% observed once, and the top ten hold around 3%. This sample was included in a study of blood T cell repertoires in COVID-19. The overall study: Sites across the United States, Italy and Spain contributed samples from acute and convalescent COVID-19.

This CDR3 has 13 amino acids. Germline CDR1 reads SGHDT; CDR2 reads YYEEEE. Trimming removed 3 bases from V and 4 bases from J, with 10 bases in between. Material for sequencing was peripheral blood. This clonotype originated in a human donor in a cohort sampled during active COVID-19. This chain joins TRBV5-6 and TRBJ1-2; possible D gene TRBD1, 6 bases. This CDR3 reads CASSWTDTYGYTF. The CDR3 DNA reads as TGTGCCAGCAGCTGGACAGATACCTATGGCTACACCTTC.